This T cell receptor beta chain was retrieved from a study of metastatic and nonmetastatic thyroid tumors. Not a single patient had been given any form of treatment at any point before undergoing thyroid surgery. TCRdb re-called the PCR reads through MiXCR. This table holds some 20,000 clones, just over 35% found once. Sequences were obtained from tumor tissue. This receptor was obtained from a female donor with papillary thyroid cancer or a benign thyroid nodule (not recorded which). Some clones in this sample may be carry-over from other donors' samples.

The CDR3 spells CASSLRGAGNTIYF. The CDR3 DNA reads as TGTGCCAGCAGCTTGAGGGGTGCTGGAAACACCATATATTTT. This chain joins TRBV14 and TRBJ1-3; perhaps TRBD1 as D (5 bases). The germline V gene encodes CDR1 SGHDN and CDR2 FVKESK. The germline V and J ends were trimmed by 5 bases and 2 bases, with 10 bases remaining between them. This CDR3 comprises 14 residues.